This T cell receptor (beta chain) is drawn from a study of blood T cell repertoires in COVID-19. Across the study: Collection of acute and convalescent COVID-19 samples took place in the United States, Italy and Spain.

The CDR3 loop spans 13 amino acids. Trimming removed 4 bases from V and 2 bases from J, with 9 bases in between. Germline values: CDR1 SGDLS, CDR2 YYNGEE. Everyone who took part was roughly 18 to 89 years old, and they came from about 25 US areas. Participant-reported clinical history was the basis for cohort assignment. As originally analysed: Reference gene primers were amplified, and this amplification served to estimate nucleated cell counts. Sequencing used immunoSEQ multiplex PCR; TCRdb keeps in-frame clones, though not all of them. V and J calls and clone size are copied from that table; D and trimming were computed from the DNA. In the table there are 300,000 to 400,000 clones, 70% to 90% of which are singletons.

The rearrangement uses TRBV9 and TRBJ1-1, with D possibly being TRBD1 (5 bases). This clonotype originated in a woman in her twenties or thirties with acute COVID-19. The sequencing sample was made of PBMCs or T cells enriched from blood (not recorded which). Written as DNA, the CDR3 is TGTGCCAGCAGCCAGGGATTTAACACTGAAGCTTTCTTT. It is translated as CASSQGFNTEAFF.